One TCR beta chain is described in this entry. These data are taken from a study of blood T cell repertoires in COVID-19. Overall study: The analysed material was cDNA or gDNA that came from T cells, B-cell-depleted T cells, or PBMCs.

Under the authors' procedure: Quantification of nucleated cells was approximated via reference gene primer amplification. Assay: immunoSEQ multiplex PCR; the TCRdb copy retains only in-frame clones and omits some. V and J calls and clone size are given by that table; D and trimming were obtained from the DNA. This repertoire shows about 130,000 clones, 75% to 90% found once; its top ten account for 18%. This CDR3 spans 14 amino acids. Per the germline V gene, CDR1 is SGHAT and CDR2 is FQNNGV. V was shortened by 4 bases and J by 5 bases, with 14 bases between the two germline ends. This receptor was obtained from a woman in her fifties or sixties who had recovered from COVID-19. Material for sequencing was peripheral blood. This sequence joins TRBV11-2 and TRBJ1-2, with D possibly matching TRBD1 (5 bases). The chain's CDR3 is CASSSLGRTYGYTF. CDR3 nucleotide sequence: TGTGCCAGCAGCTCCCTAGGCAGGACATATGGCTACACCTTC.